This section outlines one T cell receptor beta chain sequence together with its context. This specimen belongs to a study of shared T cell receptors in the human thymus. Trimming shortened V by 5 bases and J by 2 bases, and 11 bases separated the two germline ends. The germline V gene has CDR1 SGHNT and CDR2 YENEEA. This CDR3 comprises 14 residues. Method: immunoSEQ multiplex PCR; TCRdb's copy keeps in-frame clones and lacks some. The data contain more than 300,000 clones, 85% to 95% of them seen just once; the ten biggest clones take up around 0.019%. Input material: thymocytes. This TCR derives from a human donor. The V and J genes are TRBV11-3 and TRBJ2-3; possible D gene TRBD2, 6 bases. DNA for the CDR3: TGTGCCAGCAGCAACACTAGCATCACAGATACGCAGTATTTT. Translated: CASSNTSITDTQYF.